The table lists the clone carrying this T cell receptor beta chain with a count of one. Its target is unknown. The junction shows a germline mismatch at one end, possibly a read error. Germline values: CDR1 SSHAT, CDR2 FNYEAQ (reference sequence). The CDR3 loop spans 17 amino acids. The data were taken from a study of cytomegalovirus exposure and HLA in healthy donors. Broader study findings: The study put 160 or so TCR beta chains on its list as cytomegalovirus-associated.

The repertoire was sequenced with immunoSEQ multiplex PCR; TCRdb's copy has only in-frame clones and lacks some. The sample lists fewer than 350,000 clones, around 89% occurring once. Sequencing input: PBMCs. This rearrangement joins TRBV7-7 to TRBJ2-1; 10 positions match TRBD2. This sequence was found in a woman younger than 35 in good health and CMV-seronegative. CDR3 amino acids: CASSLASGRVPYNEQFF. The DNA of the CDR3 is TGTGCTAGCAGCTTAGCGAGCGGGAGGGTTCCCTACAATGAGCAGTTCTTC.